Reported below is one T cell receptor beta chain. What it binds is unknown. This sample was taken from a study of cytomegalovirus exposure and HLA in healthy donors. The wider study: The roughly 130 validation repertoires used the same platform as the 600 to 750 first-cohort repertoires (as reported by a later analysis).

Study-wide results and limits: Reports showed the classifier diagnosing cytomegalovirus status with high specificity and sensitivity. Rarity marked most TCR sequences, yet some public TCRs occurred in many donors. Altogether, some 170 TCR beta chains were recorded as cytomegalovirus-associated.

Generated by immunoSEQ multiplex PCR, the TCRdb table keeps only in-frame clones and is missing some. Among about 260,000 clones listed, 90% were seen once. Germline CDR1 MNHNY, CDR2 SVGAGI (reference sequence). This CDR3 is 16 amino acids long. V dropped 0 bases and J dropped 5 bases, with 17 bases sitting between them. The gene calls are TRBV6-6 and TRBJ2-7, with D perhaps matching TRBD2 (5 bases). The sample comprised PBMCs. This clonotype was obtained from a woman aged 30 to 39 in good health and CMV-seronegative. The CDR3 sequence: CASSYSRSASYHEQYF. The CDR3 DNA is TGTGCCAGCAGTTACTCGAGATCCGCTAGCTACCACGAGCAGTACTTC.